A single sample is the source of the 5 T cell receptor beta chains below, sequenced in a study of blood T cells in healthy people across ages. With a J-beta primer mix and a sample-barcoded 5' primer, a second PCR ran roughly 6 to 12 cycles. MiXCR, run by TCRdb on the 5' RACE reads, gives a single entry per CDR3 protein. The repertoire has nearly 800,000 distinct CDR3 sequences, 56% of them found once; the top ten carry 20% to 30%. The sample was blood. Receptors originate from a man between 35 and 55 years old in good health.

This clonotype was seen only a few times. The gene calls are TRBV24-1 and TRBJ1-2, with D maybe TRBD1 (5 bases). CDR3 length: 14 residues. The ends were cut back, 4 bases at V and 2 bases at J, with 10 bases in the middle. CDR1 is KGHDR and CDR2 is SFDVKD in the germline V gene. The CDR3 reads CATSDSGTNYGYTF. The CDR3 DNA reads as TGTGCCACCAGTGACTCCGGGACCAACTATGGCTACACCTTC.

The chain is built from TRBV11-2 and TRBJ2-3; 9 positions match TRBD2. CDR1 and CDR2 (germline): SGHAT, FQNNGV. After removal of 9 bases from V and 1 base from J, the junction contained 26 bases not matched to a gene. This CDR3 spans 21 amino acids. CDR3 in amino acids: CASSGGSLRFLTSGRTDTQYF. The CDR3 nucleotides read TGTGCCAGTAGCGGAGGCTCCCTTAGGTTCCTGACTAGCGGCCGCACAGATACGCAGTATTTT.

The chain couples TRBV28 to TRBJ2-1; 15 bases map to TRBD2. This CDR3 contains 18 residues. J was trimmed by 4 bases and V by 2 bases; bases with no gene match: 6. The germline CDR1 and CDR2 sequences are MDHEN and SYDVKM. CDR3 loop: CASSLPGTSGGRYNEQFF. The CDR3, as DNA: TGTGCCAGCAGTTTACCCGGGACTAGCGGGGGGCGATACAATGAGCAGTTCTTC.

This clonotype was counted once. This chain uses TRBV29-1 with TRBJ2-5; 8 bases match TRBD1. This CDR3 comprises 15 residues. Trimming removed 6 bases from V and 0 bases from J; junction bases left unmatched: 9. Per germline, CDR1 SQVTM and CDR2 ANQGSEA. DNA of the CDR3: TGCAGCGTATATGGGACAGGAGATTACCAAGAGACCCAGTACTTC. This gives the protein CSVYGTGDYQETQYF.

The chain is built from TRBV3-1 and TRBJ2-7, with TRBD2 matching over 7 bases. V lost 2 bases to trimming and J lost 3 bases; unmatched junction nucleotides: 4. The CDR3 length is 14 residues. Per the germline V gene, CDR1 is LGHDT and CDR2 is YNNKEL (reference sequence). The CDR3 DNA is TGTGCCAGCAGCCAAATCGCTAGCGGCTACGAGCAGTACTTC. Translating it yields CASSQIASGYEQYF.